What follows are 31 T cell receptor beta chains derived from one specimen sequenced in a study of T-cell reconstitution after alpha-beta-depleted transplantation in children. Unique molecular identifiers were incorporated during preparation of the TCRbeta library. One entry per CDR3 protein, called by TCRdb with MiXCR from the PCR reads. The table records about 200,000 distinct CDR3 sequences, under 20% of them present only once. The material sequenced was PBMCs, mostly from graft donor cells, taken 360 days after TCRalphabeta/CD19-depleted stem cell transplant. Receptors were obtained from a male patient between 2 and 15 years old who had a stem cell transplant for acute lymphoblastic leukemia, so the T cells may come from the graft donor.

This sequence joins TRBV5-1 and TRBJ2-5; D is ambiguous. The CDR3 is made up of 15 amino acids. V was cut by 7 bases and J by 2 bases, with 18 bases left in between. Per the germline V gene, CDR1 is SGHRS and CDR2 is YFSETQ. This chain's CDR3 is CASGPTVTPQETQYF. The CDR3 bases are TGCGCCAGCGGACCCACCGTGACACCACAAGAGACCCAGTACTTC.

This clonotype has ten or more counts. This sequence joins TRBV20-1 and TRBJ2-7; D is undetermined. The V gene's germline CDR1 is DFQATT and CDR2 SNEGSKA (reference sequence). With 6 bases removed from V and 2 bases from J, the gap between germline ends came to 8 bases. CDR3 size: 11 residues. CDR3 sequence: CSAPDAYEQYF. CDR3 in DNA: TGCAGTGCCCCGGACGCCTACGAGCAGTACTTC.

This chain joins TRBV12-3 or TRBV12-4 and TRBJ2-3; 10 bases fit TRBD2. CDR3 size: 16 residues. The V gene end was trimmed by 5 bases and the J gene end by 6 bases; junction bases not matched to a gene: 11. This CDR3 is CASSPRIAGGRDTQYF. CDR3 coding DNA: TGTGCCAGCAGTCCCCGGATAGCGGGGGGCCGCGATACGCAGTATTTT.

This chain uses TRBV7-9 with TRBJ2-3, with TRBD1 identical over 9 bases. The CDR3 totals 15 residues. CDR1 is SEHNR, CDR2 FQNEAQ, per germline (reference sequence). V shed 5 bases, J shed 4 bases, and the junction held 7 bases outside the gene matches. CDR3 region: CASSQKGQGSDTQYF. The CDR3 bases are TGTGCCAGCAGCCAAAAGGGACAGGGTTCAGATACGCAGTATTTT.

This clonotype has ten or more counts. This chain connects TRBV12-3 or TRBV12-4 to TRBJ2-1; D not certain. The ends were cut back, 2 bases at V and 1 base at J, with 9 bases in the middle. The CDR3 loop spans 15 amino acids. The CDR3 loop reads CASSLTVGSYNEQFF. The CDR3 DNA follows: TGTGCCAGCAGTTTAACGGTTGGGTCCTACAATGAGCAGTTCTTC.

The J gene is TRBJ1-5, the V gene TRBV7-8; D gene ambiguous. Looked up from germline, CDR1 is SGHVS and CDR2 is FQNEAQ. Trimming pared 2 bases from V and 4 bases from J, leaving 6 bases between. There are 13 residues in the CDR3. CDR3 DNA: TGTGCCAGCAGCTTATTAGATAATCAGCCCCAGCATTTT. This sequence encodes CASSLLDNQPQHF.

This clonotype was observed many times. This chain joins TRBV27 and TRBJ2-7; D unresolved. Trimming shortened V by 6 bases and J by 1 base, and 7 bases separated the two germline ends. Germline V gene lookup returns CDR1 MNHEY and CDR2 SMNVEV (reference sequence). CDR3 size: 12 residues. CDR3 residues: CASRHGSYEQYF. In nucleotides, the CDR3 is TGTGCCAGCAGGCACGGATCCTACGAGCAGTACTTC.

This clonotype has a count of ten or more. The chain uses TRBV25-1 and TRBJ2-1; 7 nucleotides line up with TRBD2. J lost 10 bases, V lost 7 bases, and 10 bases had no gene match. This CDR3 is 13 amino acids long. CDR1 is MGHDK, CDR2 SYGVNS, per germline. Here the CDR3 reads CASNLYYGGEQFF. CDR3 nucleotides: TGTGCCAGCAACCTATACTACGGGGGGGAGCAGTTCTTC.

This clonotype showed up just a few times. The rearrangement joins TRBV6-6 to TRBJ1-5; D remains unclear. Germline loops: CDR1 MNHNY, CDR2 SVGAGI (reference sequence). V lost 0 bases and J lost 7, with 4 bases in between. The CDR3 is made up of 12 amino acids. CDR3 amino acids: CASSYSSQPQHF. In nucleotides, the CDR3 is TGTGCCAGCAGTTACTCCAGCCAGCCCCAGCATTTT.

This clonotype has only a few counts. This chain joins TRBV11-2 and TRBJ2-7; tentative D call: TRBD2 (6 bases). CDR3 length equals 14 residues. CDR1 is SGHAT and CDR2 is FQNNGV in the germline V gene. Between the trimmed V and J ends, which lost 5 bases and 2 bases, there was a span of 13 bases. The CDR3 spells CASSPLGGTYEQYF. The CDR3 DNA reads TGTGCCAGCAGCCCCCTCGGAGGGACCTACGAGCAGTACTTC.

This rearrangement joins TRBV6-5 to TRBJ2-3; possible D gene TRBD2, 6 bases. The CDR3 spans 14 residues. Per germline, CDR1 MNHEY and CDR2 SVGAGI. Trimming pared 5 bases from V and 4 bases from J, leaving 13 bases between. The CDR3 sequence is CASSPPGDADTQYF. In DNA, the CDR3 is TGTGCCAGCAGTCCGCCGGGGGATGCAGATACGCAGTATTTT.

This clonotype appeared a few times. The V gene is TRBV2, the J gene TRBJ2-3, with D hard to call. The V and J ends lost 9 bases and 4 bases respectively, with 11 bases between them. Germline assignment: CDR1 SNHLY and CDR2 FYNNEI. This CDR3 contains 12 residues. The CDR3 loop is CARFLVADTQYF. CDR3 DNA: TGTGCCAGATTTTTGGTGGCAGATACGCAGTATTTT. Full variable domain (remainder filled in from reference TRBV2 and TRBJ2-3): EPEVTQTPSHQVTQMGQEVILRCVPISNHLYFYWYRQILGQKVEFLVSFYNNEISEKSEIFDDQFSVERPDGSNFTLKIRSTKLEDSAMYFCARFLVADTQYFGPGTRLTVL.

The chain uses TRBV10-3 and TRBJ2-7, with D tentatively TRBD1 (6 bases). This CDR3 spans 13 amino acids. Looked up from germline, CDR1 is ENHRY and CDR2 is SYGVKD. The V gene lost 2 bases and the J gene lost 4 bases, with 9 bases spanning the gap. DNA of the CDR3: TGTGCCATCAGTGAGGGACAGAGGTACGAGCAGTACTTC. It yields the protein CAISEGQRYEQYF.

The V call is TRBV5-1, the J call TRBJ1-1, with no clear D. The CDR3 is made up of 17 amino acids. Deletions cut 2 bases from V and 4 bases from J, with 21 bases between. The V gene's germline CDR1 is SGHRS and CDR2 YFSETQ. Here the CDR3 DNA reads TGCGCCAGCAGCTTTTCAAATGTGGGGAGCTCGCCCACTGAAGCTTTCTTT. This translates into CASSFSNVGSSPTEAFF.

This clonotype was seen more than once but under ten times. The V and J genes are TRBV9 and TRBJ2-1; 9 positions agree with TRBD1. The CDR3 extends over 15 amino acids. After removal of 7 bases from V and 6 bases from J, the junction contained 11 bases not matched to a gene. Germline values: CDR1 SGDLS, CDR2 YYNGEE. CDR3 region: CASGTRDRVPNEQFF. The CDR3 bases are TGTGCCAGCGGGACCCGGGACAGGGTTCCCAATGAGCAGTTCTTC.

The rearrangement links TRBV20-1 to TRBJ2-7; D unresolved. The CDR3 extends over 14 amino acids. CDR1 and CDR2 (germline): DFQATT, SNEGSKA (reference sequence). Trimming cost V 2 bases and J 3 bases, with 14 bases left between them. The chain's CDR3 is CSARTTRSYYEQYF. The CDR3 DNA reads TGCAGTGCTAGAACGACCCGTTCGTACTACGAGCAGTACTTC.

CDR3 nucleotides: TGTGCCAGCAGTTTAGATCGCAGGGCAGACACCGGGGAGCTGTTTTTT. Its translation is CASSLDRRADTGELFF. The chain uses TRBV12-3 or TRBV12-4 and TRBJ2-2, with D perhaps matching TRBD1 (5 bases). Trimming left V 1 base short and J 3 bases short, with 12 bases between. This CDR3 is built from 16 residues.

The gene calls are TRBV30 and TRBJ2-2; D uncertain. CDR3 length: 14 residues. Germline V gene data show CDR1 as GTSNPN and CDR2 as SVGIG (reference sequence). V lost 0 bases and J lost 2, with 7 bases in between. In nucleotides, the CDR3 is TGTGCCTGGAGTGTTTTGCTAAACACCGGGGAGCTGTTTTTT. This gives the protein CAWSVLLNTGELFF.

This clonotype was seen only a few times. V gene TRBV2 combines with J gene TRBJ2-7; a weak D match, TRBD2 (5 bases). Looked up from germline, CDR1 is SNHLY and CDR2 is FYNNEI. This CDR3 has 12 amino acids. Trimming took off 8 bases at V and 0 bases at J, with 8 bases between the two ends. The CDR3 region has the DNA TGTGCCAGCGAAGCGGACTCCTACGAGCAGTACTTC. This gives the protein CASEADSYEQYF.

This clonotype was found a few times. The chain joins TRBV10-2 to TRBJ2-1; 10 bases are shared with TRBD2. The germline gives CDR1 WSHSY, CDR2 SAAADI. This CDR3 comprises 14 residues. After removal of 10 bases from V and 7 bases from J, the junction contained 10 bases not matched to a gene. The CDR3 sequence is CATAGTSVHNEQFF. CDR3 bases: TGCGCCACCGCCGGGACTAGCGTACATAATGAGCAGTTCTTC.

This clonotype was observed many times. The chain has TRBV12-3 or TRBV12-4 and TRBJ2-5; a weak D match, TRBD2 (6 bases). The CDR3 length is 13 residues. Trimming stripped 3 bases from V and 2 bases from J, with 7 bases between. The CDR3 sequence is CASSFGGQETQYF. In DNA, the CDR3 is TGTGCCAGCAGTTTTGGGGGGCAAGAGACCCAGTACTTC.

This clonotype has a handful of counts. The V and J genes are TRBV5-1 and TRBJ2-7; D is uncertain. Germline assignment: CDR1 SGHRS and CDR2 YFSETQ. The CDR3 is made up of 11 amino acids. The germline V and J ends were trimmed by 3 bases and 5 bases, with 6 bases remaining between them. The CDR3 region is CASSWAHEQYF. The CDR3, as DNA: TGCGCCAGCAGCTGGGCCCACGAGCAGTACTTC.

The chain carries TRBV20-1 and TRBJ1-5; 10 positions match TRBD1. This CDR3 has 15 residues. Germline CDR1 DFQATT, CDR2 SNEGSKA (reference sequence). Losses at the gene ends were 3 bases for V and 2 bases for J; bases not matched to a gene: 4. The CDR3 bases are TGCAGTGCTAGGGCCGGGACAGGGGGCAATCAGCCCCAGCATTTT. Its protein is CSARAGTGGNQPQHF.

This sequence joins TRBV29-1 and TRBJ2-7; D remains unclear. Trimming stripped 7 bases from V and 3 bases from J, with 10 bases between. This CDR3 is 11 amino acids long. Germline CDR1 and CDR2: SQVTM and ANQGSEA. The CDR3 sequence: CSAAWDYEQYF. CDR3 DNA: TGCAGCGCCGCGTGGGACTACGAGCAGTACTTC.

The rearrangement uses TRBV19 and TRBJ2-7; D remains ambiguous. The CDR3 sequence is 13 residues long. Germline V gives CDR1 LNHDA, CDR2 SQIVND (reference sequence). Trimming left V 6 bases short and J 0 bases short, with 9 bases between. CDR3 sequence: CASSRTDSYEQYF. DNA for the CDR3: TGTGCCAGTAGCCGGACGGACTCCTACGAGCAGTACTTC.

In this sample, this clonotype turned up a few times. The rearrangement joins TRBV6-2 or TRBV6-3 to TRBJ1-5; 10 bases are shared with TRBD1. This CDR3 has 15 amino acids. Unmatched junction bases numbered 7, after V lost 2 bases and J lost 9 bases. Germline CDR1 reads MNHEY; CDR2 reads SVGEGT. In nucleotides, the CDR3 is TGTGCCAGCAGTTACGGGACAGGGGCCGCAGGGCCCCAGCATTTT. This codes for CASSYGTGAAGPQHF.

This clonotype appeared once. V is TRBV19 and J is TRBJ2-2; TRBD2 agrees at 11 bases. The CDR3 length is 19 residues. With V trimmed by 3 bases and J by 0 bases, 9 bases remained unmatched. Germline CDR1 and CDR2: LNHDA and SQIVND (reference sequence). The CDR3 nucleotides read TGTGCCAGTAGTATTCTCCCCCCTAGCGGGGGGACGAACACCGGGGAGCTGTTTTTT. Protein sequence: CASSILPPSGGTNTGELFF. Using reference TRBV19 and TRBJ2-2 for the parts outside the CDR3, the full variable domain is DGGITQSPKYLFRKEGQNVTLSCEQNLNHDAMYWYRQDPGQGLRLIYYSQIVNDFQKGDIAEGYSVSREKKESFPLTVTSAQKNPTAFYLCASSILPPSGGTNTGELFFGEGSRLTVL.

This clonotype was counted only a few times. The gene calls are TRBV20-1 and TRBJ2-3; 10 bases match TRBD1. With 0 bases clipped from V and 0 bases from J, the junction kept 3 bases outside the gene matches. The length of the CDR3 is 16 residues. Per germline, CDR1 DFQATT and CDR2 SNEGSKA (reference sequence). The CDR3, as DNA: TGCAGTGCTAGAGACGACAGGGGGCCGAGCACAGATACGCAGTATTTT. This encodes CSARDDRGPSTDTQYF.

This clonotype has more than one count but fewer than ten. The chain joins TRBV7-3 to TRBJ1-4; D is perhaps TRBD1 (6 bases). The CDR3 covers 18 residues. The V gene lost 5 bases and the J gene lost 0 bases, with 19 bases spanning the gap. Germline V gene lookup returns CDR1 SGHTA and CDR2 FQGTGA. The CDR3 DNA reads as TGTGCCAGCAGCCGTCAACAGGGACTCGGGGCAACTAATGAAAAACTGTTTTTT. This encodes CASSRQQGLGATNEKLFF.

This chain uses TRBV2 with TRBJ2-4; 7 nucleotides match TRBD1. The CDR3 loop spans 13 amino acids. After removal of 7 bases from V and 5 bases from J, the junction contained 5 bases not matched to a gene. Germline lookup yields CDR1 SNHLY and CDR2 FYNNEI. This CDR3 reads CASTNRGQNIQYF. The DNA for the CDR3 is TGTGCCAGCACCAACAGGGGACAAAACATTCAGTACTTC.

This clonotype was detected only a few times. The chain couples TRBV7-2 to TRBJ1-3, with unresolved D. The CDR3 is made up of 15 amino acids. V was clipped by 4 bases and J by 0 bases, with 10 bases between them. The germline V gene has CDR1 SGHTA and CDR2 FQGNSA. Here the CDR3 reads CASSYTVISGNTIYF. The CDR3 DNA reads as TGTGCCAGCAGCTATACAGTAATCTCTGGAAACACCATATATTTT.